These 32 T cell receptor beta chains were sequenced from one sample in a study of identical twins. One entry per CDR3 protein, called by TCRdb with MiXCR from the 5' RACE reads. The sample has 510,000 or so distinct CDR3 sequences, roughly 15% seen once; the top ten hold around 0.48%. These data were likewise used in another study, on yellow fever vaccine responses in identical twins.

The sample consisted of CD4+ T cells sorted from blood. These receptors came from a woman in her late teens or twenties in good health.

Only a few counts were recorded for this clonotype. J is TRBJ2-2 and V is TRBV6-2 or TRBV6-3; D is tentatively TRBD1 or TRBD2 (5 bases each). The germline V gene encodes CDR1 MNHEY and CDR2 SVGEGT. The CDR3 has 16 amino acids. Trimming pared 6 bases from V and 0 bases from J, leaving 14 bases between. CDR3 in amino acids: CASSWVRGTNTGELFF. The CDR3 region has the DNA TGTGCCAGCAGCTGGGTGAGGGGAACGAACACCGGGGAGCTGTTTTTT.

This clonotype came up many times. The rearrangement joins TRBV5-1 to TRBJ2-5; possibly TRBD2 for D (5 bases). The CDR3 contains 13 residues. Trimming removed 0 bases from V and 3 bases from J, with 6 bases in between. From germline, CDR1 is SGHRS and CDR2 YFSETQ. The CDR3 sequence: CASSLAGKETQYF. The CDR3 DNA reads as TGCGCCAGCAGCTTGGCGGGAAAAGAGACCCAGTACTTC.

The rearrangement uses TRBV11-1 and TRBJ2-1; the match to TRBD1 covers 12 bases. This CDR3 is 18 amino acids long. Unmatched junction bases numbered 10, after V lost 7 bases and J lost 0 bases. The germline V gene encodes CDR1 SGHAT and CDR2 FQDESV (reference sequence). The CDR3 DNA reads TGTGCCAGCAACACCGGGACAGGGGGCCGGGGCTCCTACAATGAGCAGTTCTTC. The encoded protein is CASNTGTGGRGSYNEQFF.

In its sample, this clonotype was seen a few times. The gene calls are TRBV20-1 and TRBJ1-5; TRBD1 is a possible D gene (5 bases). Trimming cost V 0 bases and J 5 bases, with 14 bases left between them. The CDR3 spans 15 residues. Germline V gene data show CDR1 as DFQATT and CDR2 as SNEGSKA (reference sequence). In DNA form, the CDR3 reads TGCAGTGCTAGAGATTCCCAGGGTGATTATCAGCCCCAGCATTTT. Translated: CSARDSQGDYQPQHF.

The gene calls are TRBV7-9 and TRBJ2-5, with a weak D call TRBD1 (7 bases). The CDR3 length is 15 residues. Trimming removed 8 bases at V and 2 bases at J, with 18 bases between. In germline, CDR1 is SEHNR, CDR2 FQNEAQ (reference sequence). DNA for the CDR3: TGTGCCAGCTCTCCGGGGGACAGACTACAAGAGACCCAGTACTTC. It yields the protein CASSPGDRLQETQYF.

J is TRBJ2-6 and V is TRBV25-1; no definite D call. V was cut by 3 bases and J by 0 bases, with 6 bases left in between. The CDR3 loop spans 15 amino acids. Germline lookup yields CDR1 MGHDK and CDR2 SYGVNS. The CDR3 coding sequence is TGTGCCAGCAGTGATGGCCGCTCTGGGGCCAACGTCCTGACTTTC. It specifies CASSDGRSGANVLTF. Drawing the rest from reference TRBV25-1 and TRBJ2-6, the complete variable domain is EADIYQTPRYLVIGTGKKITLECSQTMGHDKMYWYQQDPGMELHLIHYSYGVNSTEKGDLSSESTVSRIRTEHFPLTLESARPSHTSQYLCASSDGRSGANVLTFGAGSRLTVL.

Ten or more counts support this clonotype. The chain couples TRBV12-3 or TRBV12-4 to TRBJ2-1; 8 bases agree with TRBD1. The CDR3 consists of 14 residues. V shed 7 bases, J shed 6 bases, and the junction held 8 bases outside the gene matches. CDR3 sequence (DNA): TGTGCCAGCAACACCGGACAGGGACCCAATGAGCAGTTCTTC. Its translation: CASNTGQGPNEQFF.

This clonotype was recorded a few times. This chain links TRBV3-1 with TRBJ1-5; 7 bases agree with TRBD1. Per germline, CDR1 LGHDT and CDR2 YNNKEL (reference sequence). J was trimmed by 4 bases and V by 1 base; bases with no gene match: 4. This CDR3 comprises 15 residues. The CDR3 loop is CASSQADRVNQPQHF. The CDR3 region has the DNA TGTGCCAGCAGCCAAGCTGACAGGGTTAATCAGCCCCAGCATTTT.

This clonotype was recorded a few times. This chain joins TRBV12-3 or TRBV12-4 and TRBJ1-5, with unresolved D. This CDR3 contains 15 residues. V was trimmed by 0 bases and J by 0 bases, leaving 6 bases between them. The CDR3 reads CASSLATYSNQPQHF. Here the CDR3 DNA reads TGTGCCAGCAGTTTAGCCACGTATAGCAATCAGCCCCAGCATTTT.

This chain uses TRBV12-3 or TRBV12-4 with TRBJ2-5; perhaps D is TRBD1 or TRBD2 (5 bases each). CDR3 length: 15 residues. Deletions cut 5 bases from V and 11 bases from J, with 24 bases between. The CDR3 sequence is CASSSRVGPLSGQYF. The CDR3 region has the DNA TGTGCCAGCAGTAGTCGTGTGGGACCCCTCTCGGGGCAGTACTTC.

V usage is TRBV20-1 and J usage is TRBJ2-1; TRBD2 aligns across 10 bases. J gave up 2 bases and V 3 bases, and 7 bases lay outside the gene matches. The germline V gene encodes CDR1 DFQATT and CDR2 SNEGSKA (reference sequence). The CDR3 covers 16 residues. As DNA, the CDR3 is TGCAGTGCTAGCTCCCTAGCGGGAGTTACCTACAATGAGCAGTTCTTC. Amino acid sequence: CSASSLAGVTYNEQFF.

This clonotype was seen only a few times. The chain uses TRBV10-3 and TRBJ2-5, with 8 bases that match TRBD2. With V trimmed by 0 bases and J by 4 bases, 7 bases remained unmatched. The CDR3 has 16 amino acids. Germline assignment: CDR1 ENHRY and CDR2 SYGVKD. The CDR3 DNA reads TGTGCCATCAGTGAGTCCGGAGCGGGAGAGGGAGAGACCCAGTACTTC. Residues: CAISESGAGEGETQYF.

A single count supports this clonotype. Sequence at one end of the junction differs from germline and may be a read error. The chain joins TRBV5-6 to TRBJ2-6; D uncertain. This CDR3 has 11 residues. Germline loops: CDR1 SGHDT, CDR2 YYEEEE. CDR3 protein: CASRLGPHTAF. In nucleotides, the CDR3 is TGTGCCAGCAGACTCGGACCCCACACGGCTTTC.

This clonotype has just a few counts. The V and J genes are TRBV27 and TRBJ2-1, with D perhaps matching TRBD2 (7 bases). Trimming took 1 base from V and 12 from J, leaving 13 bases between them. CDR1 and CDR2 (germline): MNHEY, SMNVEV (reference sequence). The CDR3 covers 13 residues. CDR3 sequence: CASSLYREGGQFF. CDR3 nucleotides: TGTGCCAGCAGTTTATACAGGGAGGGTGGGCAGTTCTTC.

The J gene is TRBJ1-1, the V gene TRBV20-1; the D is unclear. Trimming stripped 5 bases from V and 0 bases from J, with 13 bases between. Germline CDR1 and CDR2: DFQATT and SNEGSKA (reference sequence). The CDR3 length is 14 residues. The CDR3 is CSAAPGKMNTEAFF. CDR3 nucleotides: TGCAGTGCTGCTCCAGGCAAAATGAACACTGAAGCTTTCTTT.

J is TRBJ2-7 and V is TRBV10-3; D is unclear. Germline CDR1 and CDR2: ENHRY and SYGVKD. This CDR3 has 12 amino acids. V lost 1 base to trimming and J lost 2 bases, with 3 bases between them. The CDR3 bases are TGTGCCATCAGTGAGTTGACCTACGAGCAGTACTTC. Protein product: CAISELTYEQYF.

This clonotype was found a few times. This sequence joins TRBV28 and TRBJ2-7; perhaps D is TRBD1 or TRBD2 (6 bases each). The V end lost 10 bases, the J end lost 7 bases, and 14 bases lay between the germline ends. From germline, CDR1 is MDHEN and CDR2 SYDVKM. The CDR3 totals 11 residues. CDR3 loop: CATNRAGEQYV. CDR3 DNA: TGTGCCACCAACAGGGCGGGAGAGCAGTACGTC.

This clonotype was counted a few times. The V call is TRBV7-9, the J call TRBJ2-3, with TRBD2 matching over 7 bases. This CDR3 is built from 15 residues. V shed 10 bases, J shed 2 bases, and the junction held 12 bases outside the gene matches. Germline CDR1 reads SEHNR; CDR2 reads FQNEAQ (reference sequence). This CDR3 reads CATAGESDTTDTQYF. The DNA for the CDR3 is TGTGCCACCGCGGGAGAAAGTGACACCACAGATACGCAGTATTTT.

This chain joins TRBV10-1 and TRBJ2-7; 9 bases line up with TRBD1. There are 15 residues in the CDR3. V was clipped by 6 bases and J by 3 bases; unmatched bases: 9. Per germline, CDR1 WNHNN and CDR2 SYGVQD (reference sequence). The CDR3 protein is CASRKDRDRVYEQYF. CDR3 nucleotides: TGCGCCAGCAGAAAGGACCGGGACAGGGTCTACGAGCAGTACTTC.

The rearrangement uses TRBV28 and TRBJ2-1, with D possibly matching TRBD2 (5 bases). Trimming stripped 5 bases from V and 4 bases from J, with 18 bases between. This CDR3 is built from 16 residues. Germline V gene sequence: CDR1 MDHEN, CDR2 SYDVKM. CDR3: CASSPGSSGRYNEQFF. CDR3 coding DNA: TGTGCCAGCAGTCCGGGGTCAAGTGGGAGATACAATGAGCAGTTCTTC. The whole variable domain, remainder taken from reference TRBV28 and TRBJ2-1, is DVKVTQSSRYLVKRTGEKVFLECVQDMDHENMFWYRQDPGLGLRLIYFSYDVKMKEKGDIPEGYSVSREKKERFSLILESASTNQTSMYLCASSPGSSGRYNEQFFGPGTRLTVL.

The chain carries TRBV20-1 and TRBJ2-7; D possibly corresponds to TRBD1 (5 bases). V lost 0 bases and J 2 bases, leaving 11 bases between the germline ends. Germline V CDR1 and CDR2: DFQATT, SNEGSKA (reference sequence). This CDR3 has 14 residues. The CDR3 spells CSARDIAGTYEQYF. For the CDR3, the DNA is TGCAGTGCTAGAGACATAGCAGGGACCTACGAGCAGTACTTC.

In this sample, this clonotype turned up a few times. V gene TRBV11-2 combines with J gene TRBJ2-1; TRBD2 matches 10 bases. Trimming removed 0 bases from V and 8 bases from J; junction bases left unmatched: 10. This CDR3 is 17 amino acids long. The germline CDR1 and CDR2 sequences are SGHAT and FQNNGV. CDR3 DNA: TGTGCCAGCAGCTTAGAGGGGTGGGCTAGCGGGAGCCATGAGCAGTTCTTC. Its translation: CASSLEGWASGSHEQFF.

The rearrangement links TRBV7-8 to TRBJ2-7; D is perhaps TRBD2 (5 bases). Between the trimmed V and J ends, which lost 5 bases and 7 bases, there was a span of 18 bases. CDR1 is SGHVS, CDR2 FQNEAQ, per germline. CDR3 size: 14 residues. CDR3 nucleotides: TGTGCCAGCAGCCCCAGACGGGTTAGGGAGGAGCAGTACTTC. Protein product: CASSPRRVREEQYF.

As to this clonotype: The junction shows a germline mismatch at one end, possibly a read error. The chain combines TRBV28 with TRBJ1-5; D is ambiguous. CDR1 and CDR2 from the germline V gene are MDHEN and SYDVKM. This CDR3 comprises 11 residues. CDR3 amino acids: CASGLNQPQHF. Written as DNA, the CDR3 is TGTGCCAGCGGTTTAAATCAGCCCCAGCATTTT. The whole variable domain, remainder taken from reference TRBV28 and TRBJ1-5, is DVKVTQSSRYLVKRTGEKVFLECVQDMDHENMFWYRQDPGLGLRLIYFSYDVKMKEKGDIPEGYSVSREKKERFSLILESASTNQTSMYLCASGLNQPQHFGDGTRLSIL.

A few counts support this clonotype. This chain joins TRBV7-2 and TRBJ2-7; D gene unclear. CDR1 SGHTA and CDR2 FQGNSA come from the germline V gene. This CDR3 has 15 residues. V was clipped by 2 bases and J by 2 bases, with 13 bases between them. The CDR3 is CASSLPRGLTYEQYF. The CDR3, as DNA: TGTGCCAGCAGCTTACCTAGAGGTCTTACCTACGAGCAGTACTTC.

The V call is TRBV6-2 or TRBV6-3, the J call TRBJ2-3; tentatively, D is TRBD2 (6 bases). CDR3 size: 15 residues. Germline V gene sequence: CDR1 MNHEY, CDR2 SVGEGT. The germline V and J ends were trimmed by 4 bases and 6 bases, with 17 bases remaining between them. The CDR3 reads CASSWTRGGGDTQYF. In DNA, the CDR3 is TGTGCCAGCAGTTGGACTCGGGGAGGCGGCGATACGCAGTATTTT.

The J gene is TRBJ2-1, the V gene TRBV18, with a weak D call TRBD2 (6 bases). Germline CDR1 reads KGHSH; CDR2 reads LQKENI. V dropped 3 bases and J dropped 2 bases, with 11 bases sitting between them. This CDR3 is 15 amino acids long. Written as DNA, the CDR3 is TGTGCCAGCTCACCGCTCGGAGGGGCCTACAATGAGCAGTTCTTC. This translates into CASSPLGGAYNEQFF.

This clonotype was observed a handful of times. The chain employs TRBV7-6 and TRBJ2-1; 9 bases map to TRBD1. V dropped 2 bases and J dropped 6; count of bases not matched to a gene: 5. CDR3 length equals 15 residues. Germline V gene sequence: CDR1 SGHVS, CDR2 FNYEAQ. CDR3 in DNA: TGTGCCAGCAGCTTATACAGGGGGCTGGGCAATGAGCAGTTCTTC. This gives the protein CASSLYRGLGNEQFF.

CDR3 residues: CASSLAGVSGRARETQYF. The CDR3 DNA follows: TGTGCCAGCAGTTTAGCGGGAGTAAGCGGGAGGGCCCGGGAGACCCAGTACTTC. V usage is TRBV12-3 or TRBV12-4 and J usage is TRBJ2-5; TRBD2 aligns across 10 bases. The CDR3 totals 18 residues. V shed 0 bases and J 5 bases; nucleotides not matched to a gene: 12.

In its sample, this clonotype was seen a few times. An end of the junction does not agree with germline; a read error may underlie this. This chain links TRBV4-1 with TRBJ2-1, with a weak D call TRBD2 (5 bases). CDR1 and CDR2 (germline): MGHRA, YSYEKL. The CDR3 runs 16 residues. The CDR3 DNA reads TGCGCCAGCAGACAAGTGGGAGTAGGACCCCTCAATGAGCAGTTCTTC. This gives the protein CASRQVGVGPLNEQFF.

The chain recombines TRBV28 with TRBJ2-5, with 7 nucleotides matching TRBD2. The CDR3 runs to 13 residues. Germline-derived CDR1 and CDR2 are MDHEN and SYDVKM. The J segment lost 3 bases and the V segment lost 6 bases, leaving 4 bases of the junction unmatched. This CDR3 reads CASSPGTKETQYF. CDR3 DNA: TGTGCCAGCAGCCCCGGGACTAAAGAGACCCAGTACTTC.

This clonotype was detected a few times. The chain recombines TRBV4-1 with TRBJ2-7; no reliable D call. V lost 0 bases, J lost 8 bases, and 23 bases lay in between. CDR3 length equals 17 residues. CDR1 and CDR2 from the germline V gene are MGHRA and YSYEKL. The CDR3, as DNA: TGCGCCAGCAGCCAAGAGGCCACAACGGCGGCTACTTGGAAGCAGTACTTC. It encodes CASSQEATTAATWKQYF.